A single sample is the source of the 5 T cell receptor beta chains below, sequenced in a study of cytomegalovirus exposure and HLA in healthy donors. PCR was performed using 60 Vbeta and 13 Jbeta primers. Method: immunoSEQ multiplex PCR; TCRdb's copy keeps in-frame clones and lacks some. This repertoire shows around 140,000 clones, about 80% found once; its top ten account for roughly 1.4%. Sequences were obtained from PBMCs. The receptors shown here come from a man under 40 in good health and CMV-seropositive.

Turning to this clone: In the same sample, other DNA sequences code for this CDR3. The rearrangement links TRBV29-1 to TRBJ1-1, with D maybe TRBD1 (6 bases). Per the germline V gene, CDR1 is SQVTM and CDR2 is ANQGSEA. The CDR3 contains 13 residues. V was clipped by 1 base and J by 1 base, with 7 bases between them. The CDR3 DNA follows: TGCAGCGTTGAAGTACAGGGGAACACTGAAGCTTTCTTT. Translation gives CSVEVQGNTEAFF. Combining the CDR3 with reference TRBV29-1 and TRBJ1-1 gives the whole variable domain SAVISQKPSRDICQRGTSLTIQCQVDSQVTMMFWYRQQPGQSLTLIATANQGSEATYESGFVIDKFPISRPNLTFSTLTVSNMSPEDSSIYLCSVEVQGNTEAFFGQGTRLTVV.

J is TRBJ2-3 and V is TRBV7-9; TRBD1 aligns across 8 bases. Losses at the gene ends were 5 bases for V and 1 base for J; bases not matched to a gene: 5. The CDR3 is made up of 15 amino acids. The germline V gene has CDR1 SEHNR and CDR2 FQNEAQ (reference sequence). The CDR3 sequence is CASSVGQDRTDTQYF. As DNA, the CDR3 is TGTGCCAGCAGCGTGGGACAGGACCGCACAGATACGCAGTATTTT.

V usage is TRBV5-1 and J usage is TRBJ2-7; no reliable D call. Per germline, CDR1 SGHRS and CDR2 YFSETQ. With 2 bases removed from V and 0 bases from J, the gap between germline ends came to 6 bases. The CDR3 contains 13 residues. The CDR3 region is CASSFTSSYEQYF. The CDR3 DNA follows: TGCGCCAGCAGCTTCACATCCTCCTACGAGCAGTACTTC. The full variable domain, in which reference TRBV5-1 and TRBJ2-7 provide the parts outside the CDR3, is KAGVTQTPRYLIKTRGQQVTLSCSPISGHRSVSWYQQTPGQGLQFLFEYFSETQRNKGNFPGRFSGRQFSNSRSEMNVSTLELGDSALYLCASSFTSSYEQYFGPGTRLTVT.

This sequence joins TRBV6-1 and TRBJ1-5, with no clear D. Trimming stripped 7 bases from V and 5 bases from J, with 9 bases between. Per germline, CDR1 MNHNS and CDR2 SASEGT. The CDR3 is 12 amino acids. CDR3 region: CASTHTDQPQHF. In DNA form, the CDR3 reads TGTGCCAGCACCCACACCGATCAGCCCCAGCATTTT.

CDR3 sequence (DNA): TGTGCCAGCAGTTACAGTACTACCCTCGGCTACACCTTC. It encodes CASSYSTTLGYTF. The rearrangement joins TRBV6-5 to TRBJ1-2; the D is unclear. The CDR3 spans 13 residues. Germline loops: CDR1 MNHEY, CDR2 SVGAGI. V was shortened by 2 bases and J by 8 bases, with 12 bases between the two germline ends.